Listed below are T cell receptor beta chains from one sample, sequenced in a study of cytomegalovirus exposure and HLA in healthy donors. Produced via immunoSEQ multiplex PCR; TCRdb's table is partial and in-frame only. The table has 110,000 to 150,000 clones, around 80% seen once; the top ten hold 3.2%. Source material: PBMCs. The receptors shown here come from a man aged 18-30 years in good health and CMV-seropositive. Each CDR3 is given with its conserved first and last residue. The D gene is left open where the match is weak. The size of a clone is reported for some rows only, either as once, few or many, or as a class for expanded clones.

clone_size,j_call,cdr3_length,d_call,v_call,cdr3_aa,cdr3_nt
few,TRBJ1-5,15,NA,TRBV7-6,CASSLTRGFGQPQHF,TGTGCCAGCAGCCTGACGCGAGGGTTTGGCCAGCCCCAGCATTTT
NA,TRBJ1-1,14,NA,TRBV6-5,CASTLATGIFEAFF,TGTGCCAGCACCTTGGCCACAGGGATATTTGAAGCTTTCTTT
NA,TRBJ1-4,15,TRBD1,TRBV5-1,CASSPGTGSNEKLFF,TGCGCCAGCAGCCCCGGGACAGGATCTAATGAAAAACTGTTTTTT
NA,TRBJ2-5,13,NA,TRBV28,CASRLRGGETQYF,TGTGCCAGCAGACTTCGGGGTGGGGAGACCCAGTACTTC
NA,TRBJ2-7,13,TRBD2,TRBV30,CAWTSGVSYEQYF,TGTGCCTGGACTAGCGGGGTCTCCTACGAGCAGTACTTC
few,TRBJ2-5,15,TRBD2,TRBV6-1,CASSQLAGGQETQYF,TGTGCCAGCAGTCAACTAGCGGGAGGGCAAGAGACCCAGTACTTC
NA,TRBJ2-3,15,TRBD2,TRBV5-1,CASSLVGPGGDTQYF,TGCGCCAGCAGCTTGGTCGGCCCCGGGGGGGATACGCAGTATTTT
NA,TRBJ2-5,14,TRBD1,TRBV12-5,CASGLGTGEETQYF,TGTGCTAGTGGTTTGGGGACAGGGGAAGAGACCCAGTACTTC
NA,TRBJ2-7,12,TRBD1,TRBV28,CASTPGGREQYF,TGTGCCAGCACCCCAGGGGGCCGCGAGCAGTACTTC
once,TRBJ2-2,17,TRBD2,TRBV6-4,CASSDSLSGRTPGELFF,TGTGCCAGCAGTGACTCGTTGAGCGGGAGAACCCCCGGGGAGCTGTTTTTT
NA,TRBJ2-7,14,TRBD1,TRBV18,CASLAGTGYYEQYF,TGTGCCAGCCTCGCCGGGACAGGCTACTACGAGCAGTACTTC
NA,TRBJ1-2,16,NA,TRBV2,CASRPRRTEGRDGYTF,TGTGCCAGCAGACCCCGGAGGACGGAGGGTAGGGATGGCTACACCTTC
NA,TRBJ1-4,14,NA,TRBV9,CASSVGATDEKLFF,TGTGCCAGCAGCGTAGGAGCGACAGACGAAAAACTGTTTTTT
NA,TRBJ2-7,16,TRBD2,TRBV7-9,CASSLVLREGSYEQYF,TGTGCCAGCAGCTTAGTCTTGCGGGAGGGGTCCTACGAGCAGTACTTC
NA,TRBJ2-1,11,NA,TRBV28,CASSFPGEQFF,TGTGCCAGCAGTTTCCCCGGTGAGCAGTTCTTC
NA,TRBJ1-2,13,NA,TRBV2,CASRVDTLYGYTF,TGTGCTAGCAGGGTAGACACACTCTATGGCTACACCTTC
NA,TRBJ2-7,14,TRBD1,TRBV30,CAWSVGQAAYEQYF,TGTGCCTGGAGTGTGGGACAGGCTGCCTACGAGCAGTACTTC
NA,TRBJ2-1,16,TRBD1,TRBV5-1,CASSLLSGQGAGEQFF,TGCGCCAGCAGCTTGCTTTCGGGACAGGGGGCAGGAGAGCAGTTCTTC